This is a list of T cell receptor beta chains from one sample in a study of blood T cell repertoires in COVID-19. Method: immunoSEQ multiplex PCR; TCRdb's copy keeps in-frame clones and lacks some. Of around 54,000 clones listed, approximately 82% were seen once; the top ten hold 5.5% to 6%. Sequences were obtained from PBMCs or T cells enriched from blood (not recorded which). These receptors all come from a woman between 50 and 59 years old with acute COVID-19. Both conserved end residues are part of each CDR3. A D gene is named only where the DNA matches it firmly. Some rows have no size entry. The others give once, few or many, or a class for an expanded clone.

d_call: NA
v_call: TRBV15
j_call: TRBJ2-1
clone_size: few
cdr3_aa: CATSRLNFGNEQFF
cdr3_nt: TGTGCCACCAGCAGACTCAACTTTGGCAATGAGCAGTTCTTC

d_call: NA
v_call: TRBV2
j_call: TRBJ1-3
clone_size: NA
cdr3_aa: CASSKGGGQGNTIYF
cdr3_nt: TGTGCCAGCAGCAAAGGAGGCGGGCAGGGAAACACCATATATTTT

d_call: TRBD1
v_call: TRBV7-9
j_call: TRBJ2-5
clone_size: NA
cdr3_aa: CASSLALQGPQETQYF
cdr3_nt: TGTGCCAGCAGCTTAGCGTTACAGGGGCCCCAAGAGACCCAGTACTTC

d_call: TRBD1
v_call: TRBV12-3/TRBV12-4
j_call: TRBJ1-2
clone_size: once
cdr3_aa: CASRGQDNYGYTF
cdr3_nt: TGTGCCAGCAGGGGACAGGATAACTATGGCTACACCTTC

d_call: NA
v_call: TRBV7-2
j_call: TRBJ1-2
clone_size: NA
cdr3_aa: CASSPGNRLLSYGYTF
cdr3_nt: TGTGCCAGCAGCCCCGGGAACAGACTCCTCTCCTATGGCTACACCTTC

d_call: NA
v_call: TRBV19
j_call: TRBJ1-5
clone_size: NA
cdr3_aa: CASRRGGSPRLYSNQPQHF
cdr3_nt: TGTGCCAGTAGAAGGGGAGGGAGCCCCCGGTTGTATAGCAATCAGCCCCAGCATTTT

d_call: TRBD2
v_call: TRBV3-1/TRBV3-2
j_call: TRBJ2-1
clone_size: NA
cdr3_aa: CASSQAGGYNEQFF
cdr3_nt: TGTGCCAGCAGCCAAGCGGGGGGCTACAATGAGCAGTTCTTC

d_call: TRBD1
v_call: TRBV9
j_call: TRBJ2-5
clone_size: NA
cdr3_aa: CASSVGDRAEETQYF
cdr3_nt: TGTGCCAGCAGCGTAGGTGACAGGGCGGAGGAGACCCAGTACTTC

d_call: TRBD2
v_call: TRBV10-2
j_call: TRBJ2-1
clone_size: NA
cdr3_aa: CASSKTRGGAGDEQFF
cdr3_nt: TGCGCCAGCAGCAAAACTCGCGGGGGGGCGGGCGATGAGCAGTTCTTC

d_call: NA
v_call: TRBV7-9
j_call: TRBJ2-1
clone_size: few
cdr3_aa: CASSLGRNEQFF
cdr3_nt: TGTGCCAGCAGCTTAGGGCGGAATGAGCAGTTCTTC

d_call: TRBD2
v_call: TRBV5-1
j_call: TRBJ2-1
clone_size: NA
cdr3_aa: CASSLGLAGGRDEQFF
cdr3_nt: TGCGCCAGCAGCTTGGGACTAGCGGGGGGGCGGGATGAGCAGTTCTTC

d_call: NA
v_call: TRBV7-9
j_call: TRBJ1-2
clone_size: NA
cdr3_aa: CASSLAEANYGYTF
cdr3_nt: TGTGCCAGCAGCTTAGCAGAGGCAAACTATGGCTACACCTTC

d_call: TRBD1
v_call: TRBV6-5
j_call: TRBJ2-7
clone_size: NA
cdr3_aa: CASSYSGGGSEQYF
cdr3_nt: TGTGCCAGCAGTTACTCAGGGGGCGGGTCCGAGCAGTACTTC

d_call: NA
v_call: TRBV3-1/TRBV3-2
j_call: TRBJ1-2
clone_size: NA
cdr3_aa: CASSPDKTNYGYTF
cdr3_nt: TGTGCCAGCAGCCCGGATAAGACAAACTATGGCTACACCTTC

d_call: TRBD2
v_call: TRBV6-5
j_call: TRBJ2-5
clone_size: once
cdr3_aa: CASGLPSGGIETQYF
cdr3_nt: TGTGCCAGCGGCTTACCTAGCGGGGGGATAGAGACCCAGTACTTC

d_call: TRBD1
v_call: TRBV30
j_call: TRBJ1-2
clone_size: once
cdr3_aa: CAFLPGQRSYGYTF
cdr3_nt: TGTGCCTTCCTCCCGGGACAGAGGAGCTATGGCTACACCTTC

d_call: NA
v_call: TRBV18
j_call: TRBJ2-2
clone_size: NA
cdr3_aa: CASSSGTSNTGELFF
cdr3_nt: TGTGCCAGCTCGTCCGGGACATCGAACACCGGGGAGCTGTTTTTT

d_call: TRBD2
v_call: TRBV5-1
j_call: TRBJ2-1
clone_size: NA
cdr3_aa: CASSVSGGQYNEQFF
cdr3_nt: TGCGCCAGCAGCGTTAGCGGGGGGCAGTACAATGAGCAGTTCTTC

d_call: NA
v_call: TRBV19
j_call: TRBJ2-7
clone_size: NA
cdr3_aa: CASSSGRGVPYEQYF
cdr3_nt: TGTGCCAGTTCCAGCGGGCGCGGGGTTCCCTACGAGCAGTACTTC

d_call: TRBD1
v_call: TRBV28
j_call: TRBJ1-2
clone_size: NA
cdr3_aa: CASSAGQGGTYTF
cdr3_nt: TGTGCCAGCAGTGCCGGACAGGGGGGTACCTACACCTTC

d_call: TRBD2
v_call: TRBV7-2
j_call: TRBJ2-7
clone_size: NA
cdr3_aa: CASSLGHGVAGPRSYEQYF
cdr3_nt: TGTGCCAGCAGCTTAGGTCACGGGGTAGCGGGGCCCCGCTCCTACGAGCAGTACTTC

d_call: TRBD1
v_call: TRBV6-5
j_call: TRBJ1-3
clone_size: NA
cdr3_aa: CASTPTGSGNTIYF
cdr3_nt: TGTGCCAGCACCCCGACAGGGTCTGGAAACACCATATATTTT

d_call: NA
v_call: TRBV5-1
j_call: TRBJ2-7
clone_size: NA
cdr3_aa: CASSFGDNSYEQYF
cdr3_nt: TGCGCCAGCAGCTTTGGGGACAACTCCTACGAGCAGTACTTC

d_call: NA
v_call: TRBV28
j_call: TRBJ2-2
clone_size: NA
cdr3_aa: CASTQEAGELFF
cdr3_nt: TGTGCCAGCACCCAGGAGGCCGGGGAGCTGTTTTTT

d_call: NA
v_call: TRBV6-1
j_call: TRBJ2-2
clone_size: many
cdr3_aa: CASSEAGAATGELFF
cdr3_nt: TGTGCCAGCAGTGAAGCGGGGGCCGCCACCGGGGAGCTGTTTTTT

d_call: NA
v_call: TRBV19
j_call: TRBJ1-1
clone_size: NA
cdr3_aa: CASDTGIDAEAFF
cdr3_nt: TGTGCCAGTGATACAGGGATAGACGCTGAAGCTTTCTTT

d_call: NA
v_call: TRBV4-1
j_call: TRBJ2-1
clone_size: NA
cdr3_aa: CASSQGDPRNEQFF
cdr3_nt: TGCGCCAGCAGCCAAGGAGACCCTAGAAATGAGCAGTTCTTC

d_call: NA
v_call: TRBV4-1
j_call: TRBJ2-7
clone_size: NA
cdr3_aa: CASSQWGDYEQYF
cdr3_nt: TGCGCCAGCAGCCAGTGGGGGGACTACGAGCAGTACTTC

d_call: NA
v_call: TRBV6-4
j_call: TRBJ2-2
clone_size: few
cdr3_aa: CASSDSRVSGELFF
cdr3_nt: TGTGCCAGCAGTGACTCGCGGGTTTCCGGGGAGCTGTTTTTT

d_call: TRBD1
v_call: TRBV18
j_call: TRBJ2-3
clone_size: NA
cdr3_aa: CASSPGQGGTDTQYF
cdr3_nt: TGTGCCAGCTCACCCGGACAGGGGGGAACAGATACGCAGTATTTT

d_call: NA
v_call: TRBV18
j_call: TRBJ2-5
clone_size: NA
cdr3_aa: CASSANPGLNKETQYF
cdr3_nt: TGTGCCAGCTCAGCGAACCCGGGACTCAACAAAGAGACCCAGTACTTC

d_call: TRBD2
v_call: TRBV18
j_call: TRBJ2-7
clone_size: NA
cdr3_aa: CASSPKLAGGLYEQYF
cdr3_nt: TGTGCCAGCTCACCAAAACTAGCGGGGGGGCTCTACGAGCAGTACTTC

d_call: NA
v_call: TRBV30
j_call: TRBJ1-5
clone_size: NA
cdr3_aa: CAWRVSGSQPQHF
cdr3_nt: TGTGCCTGGAGGGTTTCCGGGTCCCAGCCCCAGCATTTT

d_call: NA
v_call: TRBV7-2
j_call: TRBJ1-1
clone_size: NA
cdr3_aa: CASSFQGFNTEAFF
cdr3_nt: TGTGCCAGCAGCTTCCAGGGGTTTAACACTGAAGCTTTCTTT

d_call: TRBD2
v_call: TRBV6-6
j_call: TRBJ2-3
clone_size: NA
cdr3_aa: CASSGTSGRTDTQYF
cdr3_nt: TGTGCCAGCAGTGGGACTAGCGGACGCACAGATACGCAGTATTTT

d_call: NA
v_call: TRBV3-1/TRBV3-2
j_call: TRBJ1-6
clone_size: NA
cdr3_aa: CASSPQGGVSPLHF
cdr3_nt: TGTGCCAGCAGCCCACAGGGAGGGGTTTCACCCCTCCACTTT

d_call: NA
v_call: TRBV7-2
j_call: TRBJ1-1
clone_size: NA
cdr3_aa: CASSSQWNTEAFF
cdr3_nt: TGTGCCAGCAGCTCACAGTGGAACACTGAAGCTTTCTTT

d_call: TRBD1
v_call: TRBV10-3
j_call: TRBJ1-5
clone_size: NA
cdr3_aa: CAISAEGQGAGQPQHF
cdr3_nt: TGTGCCATCAGTGCTGAGGGACAGGGGGCGGGTCAGCCCCAGCATTTT

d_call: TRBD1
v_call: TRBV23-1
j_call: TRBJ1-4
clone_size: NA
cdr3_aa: CASSLVRGRRGTNEKLFF
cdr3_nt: TGCGCCAGCAGTCTTGTCAGGGGGCGTCGAGGGACTAATGAAAAACTGTTTTTT

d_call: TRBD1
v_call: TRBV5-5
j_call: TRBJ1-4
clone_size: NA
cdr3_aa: CASSRYRGQDEKLFF
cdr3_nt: TGTGCCAGCAGTCGATACAGGGGGCAAGATGAAAAACTGTTTTTT

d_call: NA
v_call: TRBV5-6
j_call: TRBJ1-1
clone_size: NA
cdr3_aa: CASSFGDSYREAFF
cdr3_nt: TGTGCCAGCAGCTTCGGAGATAGTTACAGGGAAGCTTTCTTT

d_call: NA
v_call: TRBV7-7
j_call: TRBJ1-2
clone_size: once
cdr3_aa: CASGLVGEESNYGYTF
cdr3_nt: TGTGCTAGCGGACTGGTAGGTGAGGAGTCTAACTATGGCTACACCTTC